These 15 T cell receptor beta chains were all obtained from the same sample, sequenced in a study of blood T cell repertoires in COVID-19. Clones were sequenced by immunoSEQ multiplex PCR, and TCRdb holds only the in-frame ones, with some missing. The sample records approximately 140,000 clones, over 65% being singletons. The sample taken for sequencing was peripheral blood. These receptors were taken from a man between 65 and 79 years old with acute or convalescent COVID-19.

The chain is built from TRBV6-1 and TRBJ2-5; D is possibly TRBD2 (7 bases). V was pared by 2 bases and J by 5 bases, with 15 bases between. Germline CDR1 and CDR2: MNHNS and SASEGT. CDR3 length: 15 amino acids. The CDR3 DNA sequence: TGTGCCAGCAGTGAAATGGTCGGGGGGCATGAGACCCAGTACTTC. Translated: CASSEMVGGHETQYF.

The chain couples TRBV7-6 to TRBJ2-3, with D tentatively TRBD2 (5 bases). Trimming stripped 5 bases from V and 4 bases from J, with 13 bases between. The CDR3 contains 14 residues. Per germline, CDR1 SGHVS and CDR2 FNYEAQ. The CDR3: CASSDRLEADTQYF. DNA for the CDR3: TGTGCCAGCAGCGACCGATTGGAGGCAGATACGCAGTATTTT. Full variable domain (missing parts from reference TRBV7-6 and TRBJ2-3): GAGVSQSPRYKVTKRGQDVALRCDPISGHVSLYWYRQALGQGPEFLTYFNYEAQQDKSGLPNDRFSAERPEGSISTLTIQRTEQRDSAMYRCASSDRLEADTQYFGPGTRLTVL.

The count of this clone is one. V usage is TRBV10-3 and J usage is TRBJ1-6, with 7 positions matching TRBD1. CDR1 is ENHRY, CDR2 SYGVKD, per germline. This CDR3 has 14 amino acids. J gave up 5 bases and V 6 bases, and 4 bases lay outside the gene matches. The CDR3 nucleotides read TGTGCCATCAGACCGGGACAGAATAATTCACCCCTCCACTTT. Its translation is CAIRPGQNNSPLHF.

The J gene is TRBJ2-3, the V gene TRBV11-2, with TRBD1 identical over 9 bases. The CDR3 runs 15 residues. J was trimmed by 5 bases and V by 1 base; bases with no gene match: 4. Germline assignment: CDR1 SGHAT and CDR2 FQNNGV. The CDR3 is CASSLVQGALDTQYF. The CDR3 DNA reads as TGTGCCAGCAGCTTAGTACAGGGGGCTCTAGATACGCAGTATTTT.

This clone was picked up one time. The rearrangement joins TRBV7-9 to TRBJ2-7, with 7 bases lining up with TRBD1. The J segment lost 3 bases and the V segment lost 7 bases, leaving 9 bases of the junction unmatched. This CDR3 comprises 14 residues. Germline V gene sequence: CDR1 SEHNR, CDR2 FQNEAQ (reference sequence). CDR3 amino acids: CASTGYRTGYEQYF. The CDR3 DNA reads as TGTGCCAGCACCGGCTATAGGACAGGCTACGAGCAGTACTTC.

The chain uses TRBV5-1 and TRBJ2-3, with TRBD2 matching 12 bases. J gave up 2 bases and V 7 bases, and 8 bases lay outside the gene matches. Germline CDR1 is SGHRS and CDR2 is YFSETQ. The CDR3 extends over 16 amino acids. CDR3 protein: CASFTSGGSSTDTQYF. The CDR3 DNA sequence: TGCGCCAGCTTTACTAGCGGGGGGTCCTCCACAGATACGCAGTATTTT.

CDR3 amino acids: CASSPWTGSGNTIYF. DNA for the CDR3: TGCGCCAGCAGCCCTTGGACAGGGTCTGGAAACACCATATATTTT. The chain carries TRBV5-1 and TRBJ1-3; 8 positions agree with TRBD1. Per germline, CDR1 SGHRS and CDR2 YFSETQ. CDR3 size: 15 residues. Trimming cost V 4 bases and J 1 base; bases outside gene matches: 4.

V gene TRBV19 combines with J gene TRBJ1-5; 7 positions match TRBD1. Germline assignment: CDR1 LNHDA and CDR2 SQIVND (reference sequence). V was clipped by 6 bases and J by 4 bases; unmatched bases: 9. The CDR3 extends over 15 amino acids. CDR3 residues: CASRRPGQQNQPQHF. The CDR3 bases are TGTGCCAGTAGACGACCGGGACAGCAAAATCAGCCCCAGCATTTT.

This rearrangement joins TRBV6-5 to TRBJ1-1, with D tentatively TRBD1 (5 bases). CDR1 is MNHEY and CDR2 is SVGAGI in the germline V gene. Trimming removed 8 bases at V and 0 bases at J, with 13 bases between. The CDR3 has 14 amino acids. Here the CDR3 DNA reads TGTGCCAGCTATATAAGACAGCTGAACACTGAAGCTTTCTTT. It specifies CASYIRQLNTEAFF.

This sequence joins TRBV19 and TRBJ1-1; TRBD1 agrees at 8 bases. Germline V CDR1 and CDR2: LNHDA, SQIVND (reference sequence). V lost 3 bases and J lost 5; bases outside the gene matches: 5. The CDR3 runs to 14 residues. CDR3 nucleotide sequence: TGTGCCAGTAGTATCGGACAGGGAAGAACTGAAGCTTTCTTT. It translates to CASSIGQGRTEAFF.

This chain joins TRBV4-2 and TRBJ2-7, with 10 nucleotides matching TRBD2. The CDR3 totals 16 residues. Germline V gene data show CDR1 as LGHNA and CDR2 as YNFKEQ. Trimming at V came to 0 bases and at J to 2 bases, leaving 4 bases not matched to a gene. The CDR3 is CASSQDTAGGAYEQYF. CDR3 bases: TGTGCCAGCAGCCAAGATACAGCGGGGGGGGCCTACGAGCAGTACTTC.

The chain links TRBV7-1 to TRBJ1-5, with 10 bases identical to TRBD1. TRBV7-1 is reported as an ORF; its role is uncertain. The CDR3 totals 24 residues. V shed 3 bases and J 2 bases; nucleotides not matched to a gene: 28. The CDR3 DNA reads as TGTGCCAGCAGCTCCCGCCCGGCCTCTCGCCCGACAGGGGGCCCAATGAGAGGCAATCAGCCCCAGCATTTT. Translation gives CASSSRPASRPTGGPMRGNQPQHF.

By proportion, this clone is medium-sized. The gene calls are TRBV11-3 and TRBJ2-3, with TRBD1 as a possible D gene (6 bases). Germline CDR1 and CDR2: SGHNT and YENEEA. The length of the CDR3 is 19 residues. Trimming stripped 1 base from V and 4 bases from J, with 24 bases between. The CDR3 is CASSLGSRGSSPVADTQYF. CDR3 bases: TGTGCCAGCAGCTTAGGATCCAGGGGATCGAGTCCGGTCGCAGATACGCAGTATTTT.

The V gene is TRBV7-9, the J gene TRBJ2-5; the match to TRBD1 covers 9 bases. Germline V gene data show CDR1 as SEHNR and CDR2 as FQNEAQ (reference sequence). The J segment lost 7 bases and the V segment lost 4 bases, leaving 10 bases of the junction unmatched. The CDR3 extends over 15 amino acids. In DNA, the CDR3 is TGTGCCAGCAGCTCGCAACCGGGACAGGGTACGACCCAGTACTTC. Protein sequence: CASSSQPGQGTTQYF. Using reference TRBV7-9 and TRBJ2-5 for the parts outside the CDR3, the full variable domain is DTGVSQNPRHKITKRGQNVTFRCDPISEHNRLYWYRQTLGQGPEFLTYFQNEAQLEKSRLLSDRFSAERPKGSFSTLEIQRTEQGDSAMYLCASSSQPGQGTTQYFGPGTRLLVL.

The chain couples TRBV6-5 to TRBJ2-1; D might be TRBD1 (6 bases). The CDR3 length is 15 residues. The V end was cut by 5 bases, the J end by 5 bases, with 16 bases between. Germline V gene lookup returns CDR1 MNHEY and CDR2 SVGAGI. The chain's CDR3 is CASSTHRDTNNEQFF. The CDR3, as DNA: TGTGCCAGCAGTACACACCGGGACACTAACAATGAGCAGTTCTTC.